This T cell receptor beta chain was identified in a study of blood T cell repertoires in COVID-19. As processed by the authors: By means of reference gene primer amplification, nucleated cell counts were estimated. Data came from immunoSEQ multiplex PCR; TCRdb stores just in-frame clones and leaves some out. V, J and clone size reflect that table, while D and trimming were determined from the DNA. The table has over 250,000 clones, 88% seen once. The CDR3 spans 14 residues. Trimming took 5 bases from V and 6 from J, leaving 17 bases between them. The V gene's germline CDR1 is SQVTM and CDR2 ANQGSEA. The sequenced sample consisted of peripheral blood. The chain couples TRBV29-1 to TRBJ2-1, with D maybe TRBD2 (7 bases). This TCR derives from a woman in her forties who had recovered from COVID-19. Here the CDR3 reads CSVPTAGAGNEQFF. Written as DNA, the CDR3 is TGCAGCGTTCCCACCGCGGGGGCGGGCAATGAGCAGTTCTTC.